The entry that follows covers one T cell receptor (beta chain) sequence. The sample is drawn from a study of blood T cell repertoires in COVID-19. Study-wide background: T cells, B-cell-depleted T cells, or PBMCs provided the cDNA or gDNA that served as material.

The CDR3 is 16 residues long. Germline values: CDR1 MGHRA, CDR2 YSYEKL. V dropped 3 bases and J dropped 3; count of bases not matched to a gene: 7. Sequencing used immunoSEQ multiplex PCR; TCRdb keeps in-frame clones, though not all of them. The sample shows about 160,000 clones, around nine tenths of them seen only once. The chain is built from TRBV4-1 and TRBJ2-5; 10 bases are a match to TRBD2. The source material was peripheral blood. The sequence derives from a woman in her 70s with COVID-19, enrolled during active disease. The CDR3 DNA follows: TGCGCCAGCAGCCAGCTGGGACTAGCGTACAAAGAGACCCAGTACTTC. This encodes CASSQLGLAYKETQYF.